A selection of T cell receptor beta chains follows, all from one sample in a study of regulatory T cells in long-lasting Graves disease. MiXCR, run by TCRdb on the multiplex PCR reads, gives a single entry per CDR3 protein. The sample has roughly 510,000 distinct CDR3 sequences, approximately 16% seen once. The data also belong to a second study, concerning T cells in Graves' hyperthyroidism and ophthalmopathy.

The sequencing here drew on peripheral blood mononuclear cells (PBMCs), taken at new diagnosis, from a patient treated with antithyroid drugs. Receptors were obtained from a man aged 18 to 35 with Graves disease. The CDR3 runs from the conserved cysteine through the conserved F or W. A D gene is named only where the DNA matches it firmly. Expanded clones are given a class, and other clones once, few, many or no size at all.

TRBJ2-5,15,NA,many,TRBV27,TGTGCCAGCAGTTTATTTATCGGGGAGCAAGAGACCCAGTACTTC,CASSLFIGEQETQYF
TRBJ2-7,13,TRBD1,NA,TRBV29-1,TGCAGCGTTCAGCCCACAGGGGGATACGAGCAGTACTTC,CSVQPTGGYEQYF
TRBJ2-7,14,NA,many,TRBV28,TGTGCCAGCACGCGAGGGGCCAGCATCTACGAGCAGTACTTC,CASTRGASIYEQYF
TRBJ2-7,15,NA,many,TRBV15,TGTGCCACCAGCAGAGGCACGTACAGGAACTACGAGCAGTACTTC,CATSRGTYRNYEQYF
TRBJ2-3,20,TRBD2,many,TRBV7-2,TGTGCCAGCAGCTTAGTTGGCTGGGGACTAGCGGGAGGGCCGGGAGATACGCAGTATTTT,CASSLVGWGLAGGPGDTQYF
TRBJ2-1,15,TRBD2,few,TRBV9,TGTGCCAGCAGCGTAGGAGCGGGAACGATCGATGAGCAGTTCTTC,CASSVGAGTIDEQFF
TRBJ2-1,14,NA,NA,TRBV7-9,TGTGCCAGCAGCACCGAACCTACTGGCGCCGAGCAGTTCTTC,CASSTEPTGAEQFF
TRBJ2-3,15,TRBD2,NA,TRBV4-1,TGCGCCAGCACCAAAAGAGCGGGAGGGCCAGATACGCAGTATTTT,CASTKRAGGPDTQYF
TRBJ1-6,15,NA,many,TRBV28,TGTGCCAGCAGTTTATTCCTCCTAAGAAATTCACCCCTCCACTTT,CASSLFLLRNSPLHF
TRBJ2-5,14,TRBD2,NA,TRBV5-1,TGCGCCAGCAGCTTGGTTACTAGCGAAGAGACCCAGTACTTC,CASSLVTSEETQYF
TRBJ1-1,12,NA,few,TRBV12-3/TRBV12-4,TGTGCCAGCGGGCTTATGAACACTGAAGCTTTCTTT,CASGLMNTEAFF
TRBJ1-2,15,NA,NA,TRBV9,TGTGCCAGCAGCGTAGGGCAGACTTTTAGCTATGGCTACACCTTC,CASSVGQTFSYGYTF
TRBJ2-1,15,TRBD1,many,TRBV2,TGTGCCAACCGTCAGGGGACAGGGATCTACAATGAGCAGTTCTTC,CANRQGTGIYNEQFF
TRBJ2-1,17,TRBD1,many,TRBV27,TGTGCCAGCAGTTATACAGGGGGCGCTGGGCGCTACAATGAGCAGTTCTTC,CASSYTGGAGRYNEQFF
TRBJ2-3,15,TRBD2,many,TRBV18,TGTGCCAGCTCACCGCGGGAGTCTAGCACAGATACGCAGTATTTT,CASSPRESSTDTQYF
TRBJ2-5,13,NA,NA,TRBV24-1,TGTGCCACCAGTGATTCCCGTAAAGAGACCCAGTACTTC,CATSDSRKETQYF
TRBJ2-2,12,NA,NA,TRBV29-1,TGCAGCGTTGGCGAGCCCACCGGGGAGCTGTTTTTT,CSVGEPTGELFF
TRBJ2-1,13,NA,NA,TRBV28,TGTGCCAGCAGCTCGGGGGTAGCGAGTGAGCAGTTCTTC,CASSSGVASEQFF
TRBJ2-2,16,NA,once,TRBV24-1,TGTGCCACCAGTGATCCCGGAGGGCCGAACACCGGGGAGCTGTTTTTT,CATSDPGGPNTGELFF
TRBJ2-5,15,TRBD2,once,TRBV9,TGTGCCAGCAGCGTAGGTAGCGGGAGGGCAGAGACCCAGTACTTC,CASSVGSGRAETQYF
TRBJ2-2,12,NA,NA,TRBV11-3,TGTGCCAGCAGCTTATTCGCCGGGGAGCTGTTTTTT,CASSLFAGELFF
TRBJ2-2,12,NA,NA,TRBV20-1,TGCAGTGCTAAGGAGGGCACCGGGGAGCTGTTTTTT,CSAKEGTGELFF
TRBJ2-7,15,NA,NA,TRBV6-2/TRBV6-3,TGTGCCAGCAGTGCAGATGACAGCCGGTTGGGCGAGCAGTACTTC,CASSADDSRLGEQYF
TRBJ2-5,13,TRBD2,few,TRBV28,TGTGCCAGCCGACTAGCGGGAAGCGAGACCCAGTACTTC,CASRLAGSETQYF
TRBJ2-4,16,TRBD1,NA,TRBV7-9,TGTGCCAGCAGCCCTACAGGGGGCGCGGCCAAAAACATTCAGTACTTC,CASSPTGGAAKNIQYF
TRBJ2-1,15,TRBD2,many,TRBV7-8,TGTGCCAGCAGCTTAGATAGCGGGAACTGGAATGAGCAGTTCTTC,CASSLDSGNWNEQFF